This T cell receptor beta chain is from a study of CD8+CD57+ T cells in acquired aplastic anemia. The CDR3 covers 15 residues. V shed 9 bases and J 9 bases; nucleotides not matched to a gene: 18. The germline V gene has CDR1 KGHDR and CDR2 SFDVKD. Genomic DNA constituted the template upon which TCR beta VDJ and CDR3 profiling was performed. TCRdb re-called the reads through MiXCR, storing one row per CDR3 protein. This sample has fewer than 100,000 distinct CDR3 sequences, with about 45% found just once. Specimen: sorted CD4+, CD8+, or CD8+CD57+ T cells (not recorded which) from PBMCs. The chain has TRBV24-1 and TRBJ2-7; 8 positions agree with TRBD1. The receptor comes from a human donor in good health, serving as a control. The DNA of the CDR3 is TGTGCCACCGCCCAAGGACAGGGAGGAGACAATGTGCAGTACTTC. Translation: CATAQGQGGDNVQYF.